One sample yielded the 30 T cell receptor beta chains listed below, sequenced in a study of regulatory T cells in long-lasting Graves disease. Time point denoted: persistent/refractory GD, antithyroid drugs over 5 years with positive TRAb. Generation of the TCR library employed RNA extracted from PBMCs. Assembly of TCR beta libraries relied on iRepertoire HTBI primers together with Arm-PCR of CDR3 regions. TCRdb reprocessed the multiplex PCR reads with MiXCR, giving one entry per CDR3 protein. Of hundreds of thousands of distinct CDR3 sequences in the sample, around 30% are singletons; the top ten hold around 40%. The input for sequencing was peripheral blood mononuclear cells (PBMCs), taken when the disease was refractory, from a patient treated with antithyroid drugs. Receptors were obtained from a female donor with Graves disease.

The chain joins TRBV27 to TRBJ2-1; 9 nucleotides agree with TRBD2. Germline V CDR1 and CDR2: MNHEY, SMNVEV (reference sequence). This CDR3 is 14 amino acids long. With 4 bases clipped from V and 4 bases from J, the junction kept 2 bases outside the gene matches. CDR3 loop: CASSYTSGYNEQFF. CDR3 DNA sequence: TGTGCCAGCAGTTATACTAGCGGGTACAATGAGCAGTTCTTC.

This clonotype was observed a handful of times. The genes are TRBV20-1 and TRBJ1-1; possible D gene TRBD1, 5 bases. Deletions cut 0 bases from V and 1 base from J, with 12 bases between. The CDR3 is 15 residues long. CDR1 DFQATT and CDR2 SNEGSKA come from the germline V gene (reference sequence). DNA for the CDR3: TGCAGTGCTAGAGACCTGATTGGGGGGAACACTGAAGCTTTCTTT. This encodes CSARDLIGGNTEAFF.

The chain carries TRBV6-2 or TRBV6-3 and TRBJ1-2, with D uncertain. Trimming pared 2 bases from V and 6 bases from J, leaving 10 bases between. From germline, CDR1 is MNHEY and CDR2 SVGEGT. The CDR3 is 13 residues long. CDR3 DNA: TGTGCCAGCAGTTACGTGAGGGAGCATGGCTACACCTTC. The encoded protein is CASSYVREHGYTF.

This chain uses TRBV7-9 with TRBJ2-5; no reliable D call. V was pared by 11 bases and J by 0 bases, with 19 bases between. Germline loops: CDR1 SEHNR, CDR2 FQNEAQ (reference sequence). The CDR3 runs 15 residues. CDR3 DNA: TGTGCCGAAGGGCAGGATACTCTTTACCAAGAGACCCAGTACTTC. Its protein product is CAEGQDTLYQETQYF.

V and J are TRBV6-2 or TRBV6-3 and TRBJ2-1; D is unresolved. The germline V gene encodes CDR1 MNHEY and CDR2 SVGEGT. Trimming took off 5 bases at V and 6 bases at J, with 11 bases between the two ends. There are 13 residues in the CDR3. The CDR3: CASSELHGNEQFF. In DNA, the CDR3 is TGTGCCAGCAGTGAACTACATGGCAATGAGCAGTTCTTC.

V gene TRBV11-2 combines with J gene TRBJ1-2, with no clear D. The germline V gene encodes CDR1 SGHAT and CDR2 FQNNGV. Trimming left V 5 bases short and J 4 bases short, with 14 bases between. CDR3 size: 14 residues. CDR3 in amino acids: CASSPRTYGYGYTF. The CDR3 coding sequence is TGTGCCAGCAGCCCCAGGACTTATGGCTATGGCTACACCTTC.

Notes on this clonotype: This may stem from a read error, because a much larger clone lies one nucleotide away. The CDR3 DNA follows: TGTGCCAGCGGTTTCCCACAGAACACTGAAGCTTTCTTT. The encoded protein is CASGFPQNTEAFF. This rearrangement joins TRBV28 to TRBJ1-1; D remains ambiguous. Looked up from germline, CDR1 is MDHEN and CDR2 is SYDVKM. The CDR3 totals 13 residues.

V usage is TRBV7-9 and J usage is TRBJ1-1; a weak D match, TRBD1 (6 bases). CDR3 length: 14 residues. With 7 bases removed from V and 1 base from J, the gap between germline ends came to 13 bases. Germline CDR1 SEHNR, CDR2 FQNEAQ (reference sequence). Here the CDR3 reads CASTQTGENTEAFF. CDR3 DNA: TGTGCCAGCACCCAGACAGGAGAGAACACTGAAGCTTTCTTT.

This clonotype was seen once. CDR3 amino acids: CASSQSRVWSTEAFF. In DNA form, the CDR3 reads TGTGCCAGCAGCCAGTCCAGGGTTTGGAGCACTGAAGCTTTCTTT. This chain links TRBV3-1 with TRBJ1-1; D may be TRBD1 (5 bases). The CDR3 has 15 residues. Germline V CDR1 and CDR2: LGHDT, YNNKEL (reference sequence). V was clipped by 3 bases and J by 4 bases, with 15 bases between them.

The J gene is TRBJ1-3, the V gene TRBV3-1, with D possibly matching TRBD1 (5 bases). The CDR3 covers 15 residues. Germline V gives CDR1 LGHDT, CDR2 YNNKEL (reference sequence). The ends were cut back, 3 bases at V and 0 bases at J, with 9 bases in the middle. The CDR3 sequence: CASSQGRYSGNTIYF. CDR3 in DNA: TGTGCCAGCAGCCAGGGACGCTACTCTGGAAACACCATATATTTT. The full variable domain, rest sourced from reference TRBV3-1 and TRBJ1-3, is DTAVSQTPKYLVTQMGNDKSIKCEQNLGHDTMYWYKQDSKKFLKIMFSYNNKELIINETVPNRFSPKSPDKAHLNLHINSLELGDSAVYFCASSQGRYSGNTIYFGEGSWLTVV.

The gene calls are TRBV5-4 and TRBJ1-6, with D unresolved. Germline CDR1 SGHNT, CDR2 YYREEE (reference sequence). The CDR3 runs to 15 residues. The germline V and J ends were trimmed by 0 bases and 5 bases, with 9 bases remaining between them. CDR3 residues: CASSLVPANNSPLHF. CDR3 bases: TGTGCCAGCAGCTTGGTGCCAGCAAATAATTCACCCCTCCACTTT.

This clonotype was seen more than once but under ten times. The rearrangement links TRBV20-1 to TRBJ2-4, with 9 bases that match TRBD2. After removal of 4 bases from V and 3 bases from J, the junction contained 10 bases not matched to a gene. The CDR3 covers 16 residues. Germline V gene data show CDR1 as DFQATT and CDR2 as SNEGSKA (reference sequence). The CDR3 here is CSATAGGLMGKNIQYF. DNA of the CDR3: TGCAGTGCTACGGCGGGGGGGCTCATGGGCAAAAACATTCAGTACTTC.

The chain has TRBV7-9 and TRBJ1-2, with a weak D call TRBD1 (5 bases). The ends were cut back, 5 bases at V and 4 bases at J, with 11 bases in the middle. The germline V gene encodes CDR1 SEHNR and CDR2 FQNEAQ (reference sequence). The CDR3 has 13 residues. The CDR3 DNA follows: TGTGCCAGCAGCCGTCCCGGGACCTATGGCTACACCTTC. As protein: CASSRPGTYGYTF. The whole variable domain, remainder taken from reference TRBV7-9 and TRBJ1-2, is DTGVSQNPRHKITKRGQNVTFRCDPISEHNRLYWYRQTLGQGPEFLTYFQNEAQLEKSRLLSDRFSAERPKGSFSTLEIQRTEQGDSAMYLCASSRPGTYGYTFGSGTRLTVV.

The chain has TRBV28 and TRBJ2-7; 12 nucleotides match TRBD1. The germline CDR1 and CDR2 sequences are MDHEN and SYDVKM. J gave up 7 bases and V 3 bases, and 7 bases lay outside the gene matches. The CDR3 length is 15 residues. The CDR3 bases are TGTGCCAGCAGTTTCCGGGACAGGGGGCTAAGGGAGCAGTACTTC. Its protein product is CASSFRDRGLREQYF.

This CDR3 reads CASSLSVMVGDGYTF. As DNA, the CDR3 is TGTGCCAGCAGTTTATCGGTAATGGTGGGGGATGGCTACACCTTC. The gene calls are TRBV12-3 or TRBV12-4 and TRBJ1-2, with TRBD1 as a possible D gene (5 bases). V was cut by 2 bases and J by 6 bases, with 16 bases left in between. The CDR3 sequence is 15 residues long.

This clonotype was recorded a few times. The V and J genes are TRBV6-1 and TRBJ2-7; TRBD2 matches 8 bases. The V and J ends lost 7 bases and 2 bases, in that order; junction bases with no gene match: 7. The CDR3 loop spans 14 amino acids. Germline CDR1 MNHNS, CDR2 SASEGT. The CDR3, as DNA: TGTGCCAGCATGTTAGCGGGAACAACCTACGAGCAGTACTTC. Amino acids: CASMLAGTTYEQYF.

The rearrangement uses TRBV12-3 or TRBV12-4 and TRBJ1-1, with a possible D match to TRBD1 (6 bases). There are 13 residues in the CDR3. Trimming stripped 4 bases from V and 3 bases from J, with 9 bases between. The CDR3 coding sequence is TGTGCCAGCAGTTGGGGACAACACACTGAAGCTTTCTTT. Its protein is CASSWGQHTEAFF.

The chain joins TRBV6-1 to TRBJ1-4; D gene unclear. This CDR3 has 15 residues. V was shortened by 1 base and J by 7 bases, with 13 bases between the two germline ends. From germline, CDR1 is MNHNS and CDR2 SASEGT. CDR3 nucleotide sequence: TGTGCCAGCAGTGAAGTTGGCGGGAGTGGTGAAAAACTGTTTTTT. Protein product: CASSEVGGSGEKLFF.

The chain links TRBV6-9 to TRBJ2-5; 9 positions agree with TRBD1. The germline CDR1 and CDR2 sequences are MNHGY and SVAAGI. The trim removed 4 bases at V and 6 bases at J, leaving 3 bases unmatched. The CDR3 contains 13 residues. The CDR3 loop is CASSWDRAQTQYF. CDR3 bases: TGTGCCAGCAGTTGGGACAGGGCCCAGACCCAGTACTTC.

This clonotype was counted between two and nine times. At one of its ends the junction is not consistent with the germline gene, which may arise from a read error. The chain carries TRBV5-1 and TRBJ1-5; perhaps TRBD1 as D (5 bases). CDR3 length: 15 residues. Germline V gene lookup returns CDR1 SGHRS and CDR2 YFSETQ. CDR3 coding DNA: TGTGCCAGCAGCTTAGCTGGGCAGGGAAATCAGCCCCAGCATTTT. This encodes CASSLAGQGNQPQHF.

The chain uses TRBV20-1 and TRBJ2-5, with 10 bases matching TRBD2. V shed 1 base and J 5 bases; nucleotides not matched to a gene: 7. This CDR3 spans 15 amino acids. From germline, CDR1 is DFQATT and CDR2 SNEGSKA (reference sequence). CDR3 DNA sequence: TGCAGTGCTAGAGCCGGGACTAGCGTAACGGAGACCCAGTACTTC. Residues: CSARAGTSVTETQYF.

This sequence joins TRBV30 and TRBJ1-2; weak D call: TRBD1 (5 bases). The CDR3 is made up of 14 amino acids. CDR1 GTSNPN and CDR2 SVGIG come from the germline V gene (reference sequence). V dropped 1 base and J dropped 4 bases, with 13 bases sitting between them. CDR3 DNA: TGTGCCTGGAGTGGGGGGAGTGCAGGCTATGGCTACACCTTC. It encodes CAWSGGSAGYGYTF.

This clonotype came up many times. This chain connects TRBV28 to TRBJ1-2; D gene uncertain. CDR3 size: 13 residues. The germline V and J ends were trimmed by 6 bases and 2 bases, with 10 bases remaining between them. Looked up from germline, CDR1 is MDHEN and CDR2 is SYDVKM. The CDR3 nucleotides read TGTGCCAGCAGGGTGGGAGGAAACTATGGCTACACCTTC. Translated: CASRVGGNYGYTF.

The chain is built from TRBV7-2 and TRBJ1-1; D is perhaps TRBD1 (5 bases). The CDR3 length is 13 residues. Germline V gene lookup returns CDR1 SGHTA and CDR2 FQGNSA. Trimming removed 6 bases from V and 11 bases from J, with 19 bases in between. The CDR3 protein is CASSRALTAVAFF. The CDR3, as DNA: TGTGCCAGCAGTCGTGCTTTGACAGCCGTTGCTTTCTTT.

The chain employs TRBV2 and TRBJ1-5; 11 bases are a match to TRBD1. With V trimmed by 4 bases and J by 4 bases, 3 bases remained unmatched. CDR1 SNHLY and CDR2 FYNNEI come from the germline V gene. This CDR3 region has 15 residues. The CDR3 region has the DNA TGTGCCAGCAGTGGGTGGGACAGGGGGAATCAGCCCCAGCATTTT. Protein product: CASSGWDRGNQPQHF.

The chain is built from TRBV6-2 or TRBV6-3 and TRBJ1-1, with D possibly TRBD1 on 5 matching bases. V was trimmed by 5 bases and J by 0 bases, leaving 22 bases between them. The germline V gene encodes CDR1 MNHEY and CDR2 SVGEGT. The CDR3 contains 18 residues. The CDR3 reads CASSLPHWQGEMNTEAFF. CDR3 DNA: TGTGCCAGCAGTCTCCCGCACTGGCAGGGTGAGATGAACACTGAAGCTTTCTTT.

The chain joins TRBV20-1 to TRBJ1-2; TRBD1 agrees at 9 bases. V gave up 4 bases and J gave up 1 base; unmatched junction bases: 1. Germline V lookup: CDR1 DFQATT, CDR2 SNEGSKA (reference sequence). This CDR3 contains 13 residues. Here the CDR3 DNA reads TGCAGTGCTAACAGGGGGCTTAACTATGGCTACACCTTC. Translating it yields CSANRGLNYGYTF.

The chain couples TRBV6-5 to TRBJ1-2, with D hard to call. CDR1 and CDR2 (germline): MNHEY, SVGAGI. V lost 2 bases and J lost 2, with 9 bases in between. The CDR3 totals 14 residues. The CDR3 DNA sequence: TGTGCCAGCAGTTACATCGGGGAAAACTATGGCTACACCTTC. Amino acid sequence: CASSYIGENYGYTF.

V and J are TRBV3-1 and TRBJ1-5; possibly TRBD1 for D (5 bases). Trimming stripped 3 bases from V and 4 bases from J, with 13 bases between. The germline V gene has CDR1 LGHDT and CDR2 YNNKEL (reference sequence). The CDR3 is 15 amino acids. Here the CDR3 reads CASSQGPSVNQPQHF. CDR3 sequence (DNA): TGTGCCAGCAGCCAGGGACCCAGTGTGAATCAGCCCCAGCATTTT.

This clonotype was recorded at least ten times. The chain employs TRBV20-1 and TRBJ1-4; weak D call: TRBD1 (6 bases). This CDR3 spans 16 amino acids. CDR1 is DFQATT and CDR2 is SNEGSKA in the germline V gene (reference sequence). Trimming took off 5 bases at V and 8 bases at J, with 24 bases between the two ends. In nucleotides, the CDR3 is TGCAGTGCTGGAAGTGACAGGCTCTCCAAGGGGGAAAAACTGTTTTTT. Translated: CSAGSDRLSKGEKLFF.